This T cell receptor (beta chain) originates from a study of blood T cell repertoires in COVID-19. Study processing details: Nucleated cell counts were estimated from reference gene primer amplification. This table comes from immunoSEQ multiplex PCR, and its TCRdb copy is limited to in-frame clones, with some not included. The D gene and trimming were derived from the DNA, and the V and J assignments and clone size from that table. The sample includes 120,000 or so clones, roughly 90% of them seen just once. The V gene's germline CDR1 is LNHDA and CDR2 SQIVND (reference sequence). The CDR3 runs 15 residues. V was pared by 7 bases and J by 0 bases, with 6 bases of the junction left unmatched.

This TCR was recovered from a woman aged 80 or older with acute or convalescent COVID-19. The chain recombines TRBV19 with TRBJ1-5; 7 bases match TRBD1. Sequenced: peripheral blood. CDR3: CASMEGANSNQPQHF. The CDR3, as DNA: TGTGCCAGTATGGAGGGGGCTAATAGCAATCAGCCCCAGCATTTT.